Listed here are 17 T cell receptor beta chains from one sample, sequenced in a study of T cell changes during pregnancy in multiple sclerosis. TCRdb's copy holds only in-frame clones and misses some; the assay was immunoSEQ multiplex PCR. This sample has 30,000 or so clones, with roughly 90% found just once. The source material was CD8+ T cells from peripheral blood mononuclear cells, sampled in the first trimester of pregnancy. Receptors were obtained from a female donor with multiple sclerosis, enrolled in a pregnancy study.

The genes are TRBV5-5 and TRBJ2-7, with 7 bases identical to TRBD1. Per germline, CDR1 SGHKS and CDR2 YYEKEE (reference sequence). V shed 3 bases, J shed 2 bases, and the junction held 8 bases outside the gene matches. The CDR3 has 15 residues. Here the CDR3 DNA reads TGTGCCAGCAGCTCCACAGGGGACCGTCCCTACGAGCAGTACTTC. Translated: CASSSTGDRPYEQYF. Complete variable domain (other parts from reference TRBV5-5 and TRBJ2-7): DAGVTQSPTHLIKTRGQQVTLRCSPISGHKSVSWYQQVLGQGPQFIFQYYEKEERGRGNFPDRFSARQFPNYSSELNVNALLLGDSALYLCASSSTGDRPYEQYFGPGTRLTVT.

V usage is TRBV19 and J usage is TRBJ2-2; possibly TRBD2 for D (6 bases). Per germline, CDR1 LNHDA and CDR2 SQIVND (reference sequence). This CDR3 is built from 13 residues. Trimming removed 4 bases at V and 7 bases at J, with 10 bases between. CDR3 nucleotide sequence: TGTGCCAGTAGTAGCGGGATGGTCGGGGAGCTGTTTTTT. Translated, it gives CASSSGMVGELFF. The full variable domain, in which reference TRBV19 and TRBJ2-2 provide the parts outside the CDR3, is DGGITQSPKYLFRKEGQNVTLSCEQNLNHDAMYWYRQDPGQGLRLIYYSQIVNDFQKGDIAEGYSVSREKKESFPLTVTSAQKNPTAFYLCASSSGMVGELFFGEGSRLTVL.

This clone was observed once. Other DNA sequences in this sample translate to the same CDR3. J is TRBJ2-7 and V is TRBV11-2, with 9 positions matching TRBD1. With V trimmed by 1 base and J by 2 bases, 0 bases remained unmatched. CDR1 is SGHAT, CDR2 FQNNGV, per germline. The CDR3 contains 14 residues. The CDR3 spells CASSLGQGAYEQYF. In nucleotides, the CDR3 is TGTGCCAGCAGCTTAGGACAGGGGGCCTACGAGCAGTACTTC.

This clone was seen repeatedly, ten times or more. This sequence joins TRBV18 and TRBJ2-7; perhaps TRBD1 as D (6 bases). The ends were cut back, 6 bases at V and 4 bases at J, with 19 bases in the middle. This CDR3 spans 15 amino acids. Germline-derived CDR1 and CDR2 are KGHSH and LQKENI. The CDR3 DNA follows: TGTGCCAGCTCCCCAACAAAGACAGGACAATACGAGCAGTACTTC. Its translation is CASSPTKTGQYEQYF.

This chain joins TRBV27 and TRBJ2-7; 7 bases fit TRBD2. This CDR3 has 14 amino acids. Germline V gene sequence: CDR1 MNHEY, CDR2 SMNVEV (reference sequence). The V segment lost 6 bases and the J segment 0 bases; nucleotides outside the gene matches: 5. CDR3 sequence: CASRERDPSYEQYF. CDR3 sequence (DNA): TGTGCCAGCAGAGAGCGGGACCCCTCCTACGAGCAGTACTTC.

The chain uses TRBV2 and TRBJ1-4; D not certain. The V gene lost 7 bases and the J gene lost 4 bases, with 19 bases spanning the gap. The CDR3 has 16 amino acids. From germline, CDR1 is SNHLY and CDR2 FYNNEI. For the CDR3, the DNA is TGTGCCAGCAAGAGGTTTGCGGAGGGCTATAATGAAAAACTGTTTTTT. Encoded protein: CASKRFAEGYNEKLFF.

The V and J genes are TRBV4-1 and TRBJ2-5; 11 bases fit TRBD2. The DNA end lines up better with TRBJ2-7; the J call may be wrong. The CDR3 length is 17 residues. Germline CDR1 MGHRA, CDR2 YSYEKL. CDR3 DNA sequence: TGCGCCAGCAGCCAATGGACCGGGACTAGCGGAACCTACGAGCAGTACTTC. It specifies CASSQWTGTSGTYEQYF.

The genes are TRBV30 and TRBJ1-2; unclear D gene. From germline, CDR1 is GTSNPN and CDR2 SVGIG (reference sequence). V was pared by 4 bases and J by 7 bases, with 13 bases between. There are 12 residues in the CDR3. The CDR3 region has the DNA TGTGCCTGGAACGTCGCGATGTTTGGCTACACCTTC. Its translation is CAWNVAMFGYTF.

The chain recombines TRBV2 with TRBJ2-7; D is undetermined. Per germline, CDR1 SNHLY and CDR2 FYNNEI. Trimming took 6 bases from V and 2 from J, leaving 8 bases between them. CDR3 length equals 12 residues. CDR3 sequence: CASRWPAYEQYF. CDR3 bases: TGTGCCAGCAGGTGGCCAGCCTACGAGCAGTACTTC. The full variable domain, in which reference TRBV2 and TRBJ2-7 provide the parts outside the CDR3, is EPEVTQTPSHQVTQMGQEVILRCVPISNHLYFYWYRQILGQKVEFLVSFYNNEISEKSEIFDDQFSVERPDGSNFTLKIRSTKLEDSAMYFCASRWPAYEQYFGPGTRLTVT.

The CDR3 sequence is CASSDTRLSYEQYF. In DNA form, the CDR3 reads TGCGCCAGCAGCGATACCCGACTGTCCTACGAGCAGTACTTC. V and J are TRBV5-1 and TRBJ2-7; unclear D gene. The CDR3 length is 14 residues. V lost 4 bases and J lost 1, with 12 bases in between. Germline CDR1 reads SGHRS; CDR2 reads YFSETQ.

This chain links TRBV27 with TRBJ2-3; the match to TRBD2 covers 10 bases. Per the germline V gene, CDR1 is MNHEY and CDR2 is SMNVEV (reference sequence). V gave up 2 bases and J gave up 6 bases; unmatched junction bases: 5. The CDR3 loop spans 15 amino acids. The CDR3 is CASSLEAGGPDTQYF. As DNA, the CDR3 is TGTGCCAGCAGTTTAGAAGCGGGAGGGCCTGATACGCAGTATTTT.

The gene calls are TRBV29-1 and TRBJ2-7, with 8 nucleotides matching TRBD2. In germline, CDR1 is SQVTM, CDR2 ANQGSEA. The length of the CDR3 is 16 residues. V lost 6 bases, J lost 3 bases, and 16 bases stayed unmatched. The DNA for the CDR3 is TGCAGCGTGGGGGGAGGGACTAGACAGCCTAACTACGAGCAGTACTTC. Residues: CSVGGGTRQPNYEQYF.

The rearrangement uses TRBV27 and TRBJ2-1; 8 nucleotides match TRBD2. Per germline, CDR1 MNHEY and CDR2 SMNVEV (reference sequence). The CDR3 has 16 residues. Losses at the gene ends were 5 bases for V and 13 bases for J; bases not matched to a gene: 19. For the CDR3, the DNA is TGTGCCAGCAGTGTCCATACTAGCGGATACCCTGGGTCCCAGTTCTTC. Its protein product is CASSVHTSGYPGSQFF.

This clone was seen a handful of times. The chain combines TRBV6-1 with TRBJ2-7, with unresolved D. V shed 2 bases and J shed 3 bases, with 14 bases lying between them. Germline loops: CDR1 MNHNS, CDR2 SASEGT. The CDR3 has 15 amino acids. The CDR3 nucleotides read TGTGCCAGCAGTGAATGGTCCCGGCAGGACTACGAGCAGTACTTC. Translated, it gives CASSEWSRQDYEQYF.

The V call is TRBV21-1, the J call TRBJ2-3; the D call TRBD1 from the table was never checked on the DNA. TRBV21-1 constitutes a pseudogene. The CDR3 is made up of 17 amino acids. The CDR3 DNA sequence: TGTGCCAGCAGCCTTCCCGTTAGACAGGGGCGCACAGATACGCAGTATTTT. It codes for CASSLPVRQGRTDTQYF.

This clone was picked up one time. In DNA form, the CDR3 reads TGTGCCAGCAGTGAAGAGGGGACACTTTACTACGAGCAGTACTTC. Translated: CASSEEGTLYYEQYF. The V and J genes are TRBV6-1 and TRBJ2-7; the D gene is possibly TRBD1 (6 bases). The germline gives CDR1 MNHNS, CDR2 SASEGT. The CDR3 consists of 15 residues. V lost 1 base to trimming and J lost 3 bases, with 13 bases between them.

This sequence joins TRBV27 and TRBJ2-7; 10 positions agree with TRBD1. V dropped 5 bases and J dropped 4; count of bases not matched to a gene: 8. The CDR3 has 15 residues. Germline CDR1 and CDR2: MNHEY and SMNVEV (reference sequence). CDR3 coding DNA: TGTGCCAGCAGTCCCTCCGGGACAGGGGTTTACGAGCAGTACTTC. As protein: CASSPSGTGVYEQYF.